These T cell receptor beta chains were read from a single sample in a study of T cell responses to AZD1222 COVID-19 vaccine. TCRdb's copy holds only in-frame clones and misses some; the assay was immunoSEQ multiplex PCR. This table holds approximately 220,000 clones, just over 90% found once. Source: peripheral blood, taken on day 0 of MenACWY control vaccination. These receptors all come from an adult in good health. CDR3s include the opening cysteine and the closing phenylalanine or tryptophan. The D gene is left open where the match is weak. The listing skips clone size in some rows; elsewhere it reads once, few, many or a size class.

DNA: TGTGCCAGCAGCGCATCACAGGGGCGAAACCTAAAGCTAGAGACCCAGTACTTC; CDR3: CASSASQGRNLKLETQYF; length: 18; V: TRBV11-2; D: TRBD1; size: NA; J: TRBJ2-5
DNA: TGTGCCAGCAGCCGCCTCACTGAAGCTTTCTTT; CDR3: CASSRLTEAFF; length: 11; V: TRBV3-1/TRBV3-2; D: NA; size: few; J: TRBJ1-1
DNA: TGTGCCAGCAATAAAGGCAGGACAGCCTACGAGCAGTACTTC; CDR3: CASNKGRTAYEQYF; length: 14; V: TRBV2; D: NA; size: NA; J: TRBJ2-7
DNA: TGTGCCAGCAGTTTTTGGGACCAAGAGACCCAGTACTTC; CDR3: CASSFWDQETQYF; length: 13; V: TRBV25-1; D: NA; size: NA; J: TRBJ2-5
DNA: TGTGCCAGCAGCTTAGGATCTGGGGCAGCTTCACCCCTCCACTTT; CDR3: CASSLGSGAASPLHF; length: 15; V: TRBV11-2; D: NA; size: once; J: TRBJ1-6
DNA: TGTGCCAGCCGTAAATCCACAGGGAACACTGAAGCTTTCTTT; CDR3: CASRKSTGNTEAFF; length: 14; V: TRBV27; D: NA; size: NA; J: TRBJ1-1
DNA: TGTGCCAGCAGTTATTCCCGGGACTCTTACGAGCAGTACTTC; CDR3: CASSYSRDSYEQYF; length: 14; V: TRBV6-5; D: NA; size: NA; J: TRBJ2-7
DNA: TGTGCCAGCAGCCCTCCTATACGGGACACCAAACGCACTGAAGCTTTCTTT; CDR3: CASSPPIRDTKRTEAFF; length: 17; V: TRBV13; D: NA; size: NA; J: TRBJ1-1
DNA: TGTGCCAGCAGCTTAGCCAACGGGAACACTGAAGCTTTCTTT; CDR3: CASSLANGNTEAFF; length: 14; V: TRBV7-9; D: NA; size: once; J: TRBJ1-1
DNA: TGCGCCAGCAGCTTGGAGGCGCAAGTAGGCACTGAAGCTTTCTTT; CDR3: CASSLEAQVGTEAFF; length: 15; V: TRBV5-1; D: NA; size: NA; J: TRBJ1-1
DNA: TGTGCCAGCAGTCGGACAGACCAAGAGACCCAGTACTTC; CDR3: CASSRTDQETQYF; length: 13; V: TRBV12-3/TRBV12-4; D: NA; size: NA; J: TRBJ2-5
DNA: TGTGCCAGCAGCCAGGGACTAGCGCTCGAGCAGTACTTC; CDR3: CASSQGLALEQYF; length: 13; V: TRBV6-2/TRBV6-3; D: TRBD2; size: NA; J: TRBJ2-7
DNA: TGCGCCAGCAGCTTGGACAGCCTCTCTGGAAACACCATATATTTT; CDR3: CASSLDSLSGNTIYF; length: 15; V: TRBV5-1; D: NA; size: once; J: TRBJ1-3
DNA: TGTGCCAGCAGCCCCTCGGGGGGCCCCCTCCAAGAGACCCAGTACTTC; CDR3: CASSPSGGPLQETQYF; length: 16; V: TRBV4-2; D: NA; size: NA; J: TRBJ2-5
DNA: TGTGCCAGCAGCTTAGACCCCTCATACACCGGGGAGCTGTTTTTT; CDR3: CASSLDPSYTGELFF; length: 15; V: TRBV7-2; D: NA; size: NA; J: TRBJ2-2
DNA: TGTGCCAGCAGTGAGGAGAGTTTCTATGGCTACACCTTC; CDR3: CASSEESFYGYTF; length: 13; V: TRBV6-1; D: NA; size: NA; J: TRBJ1-2
DNA: TGTGCCTGGAGAGTATCCCCAGGGGTGGGCTTCTATGGCTACACCTTC; CDR3: CAWRVSPGVGFYGYTF; length: 16; V: TRBV30; D: NA; size: NA; J: TRBJ1-2
DNA: TGTGCCAGCAGCTCGGGGTTATGGAACACTGAAGCTTTCTTT; CDR3: CASSSGLWNTEAFF; length: 14; V: TRBV7-9; D: NA; size: NA; J: TRBJ1-1
DNA: TGTGCCAGCAGCTTAGACAGGGGGTGGACTGAAGCTTTCTTT; CDR3: CASSLDRGWTEAFF; length: 14; V: TRBV7-2; D: TRBD1; size: NA; J: TRBJ1-1
DNA: TGTGCCAGCAGTTTACGGGGCCAGCGGAACACCATATATTTT; CDR3: CASSLRGQRNTIYF; length: 14; V: TRBV28; D: NA; size: NA; J: TRBJ1-3
DNA: TGCGCCAGCAGCCCTCGCCAGGGCGGAGACACCATATATTTT; CDR3: CASSPRQGGDTIYF; length: 14; V: TRBV5-1; D: NA; size: NA; J: TRBJ1-3
DNA: TGTGCTAGTGGTTTGGTACACAGGGATGAAGCTTTCTTT; CDR3: CASGLVHRDEAFF; length: 13; V: TRBV12-5; D: NA; size: once; J: TRBJ1-1
DNA: TGTGCCAGCACAGAGACAAGCAATCAGCCCCAGCATTTT; CDR3: CASTETSNQPQHF; length: 13; V: TRBV6-5; D: NA; size: NA; J: TRBJ1-5
DNA: TGTGCCAGCAGTTACTCGAGTCGGAGCGGGACAGCATTATATTTT; CDR3: CASSYSSRSGTALYF; length: 15; V: TRBV6-5; D: TRBD1; size: NA; J: TRBJ1-3
DNA: TGTGCCAGCAGCCACGGGTACTACGAGCAGTACTTC; CDR3: CASSHGYYEQYF; length: 12; V: TRBV7-8; D: NA; size: NA; J: TRBJ2-7
DNA: TGCAGCGTTGGCGTACAGGGTCCCAATCAGCCCCAGCATTTT; CDR3: CSVGVQGPNQPQHF; length: 14; V: TRBV29-1; D: NA; size: NA; J: TRBJ1-5
DNA: TGTGCCTGGACCGGGGGGGGCTACAATGAGCAGTTCTTC; CDR3: CAWTGGGYNEQFF; length: 13; V: TRBV30; D: TRBD2; size: NA; J: TRBJ2-1
DNA: TGTGCCAGCAGGGGTAGGGGGGGGACTGAAGCTTTCTTT; CDR3: CASRGRGGTEAFF; length: 13; V: TRBV6-5; D: NA; size: once; J: TRBJ1-1
DNA: TGTGCCAGCAGCTCCGACAGAGGCACCTACAATGAGCAGTTCTTC; CDR3: CASSSDRGTYNEQFF; length: 15; V: TRBV7-2; D: NA; size: NA; J: TRBJ2-1
DNA: TGTGCCAGTAGTAGACAGGGGGCAGCCTACAATGAGCAGTTCTTC; CDR3: CASSRQGAAYNEQFF; length: 15; V: TRBV19; D: TRBD1; size: NA; J: TRBJ2-1